The entry that follows covers one TCR beta chain sequence. In the authors' methods: Reference gene primer amplification gave nucleated cell count estimates. Clones were sequenced by immunoSEQ multiplex PCR, and TCRdb holds only the in-frame ones, with some missing. V, J and clone size derive from that table, while D and trimming were established from the DNA sequence. The sample records over 70,000 clones, more than 75% being singletons. The data were obtained in a study of blood T cell repertoires in COVID-19. On the study more broadly: Both acute and convalescent COVID-19 samples were obtained from the United States, Italy and Spain. Nucleic acid was either cDNA or gDNA, and it came from T cells, B-cell-depleted T cells, or PBMCs.

With V trimmed by 4 bases and J by 7 bases, 9 bases remained unmatched. Germline V gene lookup returns CDR1 MDHEN and CDR2 SYDVKM. The CDR3 covers 15 residues. This receptor was obtained from a man between 60 and 75 years old with acute or convalescent COVID-19. Sequences were obtained from peripheral blood. The chain employs TRBV28 and TRBJ2-2; 7 nucleotides agree with TRBD1. CDR3 coding DNA: TGTGCCAGCAGTTCGTACAGGGGTTCGGACGGGGAGCTGTTTTTT. Amino acid sequence: CASSSYRGSDGELFF. The variable domain in full, with the rest retrieved from reference TRBV28 and TRBJ2-2, is DVKVTQSSRYLVKRTGEKVFLECVQDMDHENMFWYRQDPGLGLRLIYFSYDVKMKEKGDIPEGYSVSREKKERFSLILESASTNQTSMYLCASSSYRGSDGELFFGEGSRLTVL.